This TCR beta chain was obtained from a study of human T cells and chemical hapten exposure. Across the study: Application of 0.01% DPC to the upper back was done by patch test, with a reading at 6 days. Small volume differences among pooled libraries mainly caused per-sample TCR yield variation.

This clonotype was picked up a small number of times. This CDR3 contains 18 residues. With 4 bases removed from V and 0 bases from J, the gap between germline ends came to 18 bases. Germline values: CDR1 LGHNA, CDR2 YSLEER. A single record per CDR3 protein comes from TCRdb applying MiXCR to the RACE reads. The profile shows roughly 100,000 distinct CDR3 sequences, around 12% of them singletons. The sample's time point: pre-sensitization, week 0. Indicated treatment: therapeutic diphenylcyclopropenone sensitization with weekly scalp DPC. Total RNA came from unfractionated whole blood. This clonotype originated in a woman between 50 and 59 years old with alopecia areata. Some clones in this sample may be carry-over from other donors' samples. Sequencing used whole blood, obtained in connection with sensitization to the hapten diphenylcyclopropenone (DPC). This chain connects TRBV4-3 to TRBJ1-4; D is undetermined. The CDR3 nucleotides are TGCGCCAGCAGCCCCTACCCGGGGATTGGAGCAACTAATGAAAAACTGTTTTTT. Translation gives CASSPYPGIGATNEKLFF.